The source of this T cell receptor beta chain is a study of vaccination and CD4 T cells after COVID-19. The Oncomine TCR Beta short-read assay was applied to DNA of cultured CD4+ T cells. From the PCR reads, TCRdb called clonotypes with MiXCR, one entry per CDR3 protein. In the table there are 21,000 or so distinct CDR3 sequences, 43% of which are singletons. Study-level findings and limits: Of the reactive clones in convalescent patients, a median approximately 86% showed up only post-vaccination.

Regarding this clonotype: Its antigen is undetermined.

Time point: late sampling 161 to 241 days after vaccination in a few convalescent patients. Treatment specified: roughly ten-day PBMC culture with coronavirus spike peptide pools or control peptides (ViraFEST assay). The sequence was obtained from a human donor who had recovered from COVID-19. The material was CD4+ T cells from blood, cultured in vitro, obtained about 7 months after SARS-CoV-2 vaccination.

The CDR3 is CASSLSTTSYNEQFF. Written as DNA, the CDR3 is TGTGCCAGCAGCTTATCGACTACTTCCTACAATGAGCAGTTCTTC. The V gene is TRBV7-9, the J gene TRBJ2-1; a weak D match, TRBD2 (5 bases). CDR1 is SEHNR and CDR2 is FQNEAQ in the germline V gene (reference sequence). Trimming shortened V by 2 bases and J by 1 base, and 9 bases separated the two germline ends. CDR3 length: 15 residues.